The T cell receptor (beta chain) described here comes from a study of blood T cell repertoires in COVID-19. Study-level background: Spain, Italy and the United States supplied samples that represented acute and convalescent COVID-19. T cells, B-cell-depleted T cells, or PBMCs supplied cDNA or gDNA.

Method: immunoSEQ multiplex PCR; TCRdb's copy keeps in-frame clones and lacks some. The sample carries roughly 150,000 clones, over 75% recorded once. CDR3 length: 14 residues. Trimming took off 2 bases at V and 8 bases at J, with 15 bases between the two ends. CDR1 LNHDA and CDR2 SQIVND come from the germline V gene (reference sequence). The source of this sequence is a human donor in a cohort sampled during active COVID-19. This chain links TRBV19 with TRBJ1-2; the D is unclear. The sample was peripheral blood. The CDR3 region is CASSITRSDGGYTF. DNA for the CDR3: TGTGCCAGTAGTATAACTAGGTCCGACGGGGGCTACACCTTC.